What follows are 27 T cell receptor beta chains derived from one specimen sequenced in a study of T cell repertoires in cytomegalovirus infection. No antigen is known for these receptors. From the reads, TCRdb called clonotypes with MiXCR, one entry per CDR3 protein. The sample yields 750,000 to 900,000 distinct CDR3 sequences, almost 30% seen once. Material: cultured CD8+ T cells from PBMCs, obtained from culture after CMV antigen stimulation. These receptors were collected from a human donor in good health (CMV status not recorded). Some clones in this sample may be carry-over from other donors' samples.

V gene TRBV20-1 combines with J gene TRBJ1-6; possibly TRBD1 for D (5 bases). There are 15 residues in the CDR3. Germline values: CDR1 DFQATT, CDR2 SNEGSKA (reference sequence). V was trimmed by 0 bases and J by 12 bases, leaving 18 bases between them. The CDR3 sequence is CSARDSLGRSEPLHF. In DNA form, the CDR3 reads TGCAGTGCTAGAGATTCTTTGGGACGGAGCGAACCCCTCCACTTT.

This clonotype was picked up a small number of times. This chain connects TRBV27 to TRBJ1-5; 7 positions match TRBD1. This CDR3 contains 15 residues. V shed 3 bases, J shed 6 bases, and the junction held 8 bases outside the gene matches. Germline V lookup: CDR1 MNHEY, CDR2 SMNVEV (reference sequence). The CDR3 DNA follows: TGTGCCAGCAGTTTTGGCCGGGACAGATCTCAGCCCCAGCATTTT. Translating gives CASSFGRDRSQPQHF.

The genes are TRBV19 and TRBJ1-5, with a weak D call TRBD1 (5 bases). This CDR3 spans 15 amino acids. CDR1 and CDR2 (germline): LNHDA, SQIVND (reference sequence). V was clipped by 3 bases and J by 3 bases, with 12 bases between them. Written as DNA, the CDR3 is TGTGCCAGTAGTATCAATGCAGGGCCCAATCAGCCCCAGCATTTT. Its protein is CASSINAGPNQPQHF.

This clonotype appeared once. This may come from a read error, since a much larger clone is one base off. The CDR3 DNA follows: TGTGCCAGCAGTGGAGATAAGGGAGGAGAGACCCAGTACTTC. Translating gives CASSGDKGGETQYF. The chain uses TRBV6-6 and TRBJ2-5; the D gene is possibly TRBD2 (6 bases). Per the germline V gene, CDR1 is MNHNY and CDR2 is SVGAGI (reference sequence). The V and J ends lost 5 bases and 4 bases respectively, with 14 bases between them. CDR3 length equals 14 residues.

This clonotype was seen repeatedly, ten times or more. This chain connects TRBV12-3 or TRBV12-4 to TRBJ2-5; the D is unclear. The CDR3 is 11 residues long. Trimming left V 3 bases short and J 5 bases short, with 4 bases between. This chain's CDR3 is CASSLTETQYF. The CDR3 DNA reads as TGTGCCAGCAGTTTGACTGAGACCCAGTACTTC.

The sample holds a few counts of this clonotype. This rearrangement joins TRBV25-1 to TRBJ2-5; D ambiguous. This CDR3 has 14 amino acids. CDR1 is MGHDK, CDR2 SYGVNS, per germline. V lost 1 base, J lost 1 base, and 7 bases lay in between. Written as DNA, the CDR3 is TGTGCCAGCAGTGAATTCTTTTCCCAAGAGACCCAGTACTTC. Amino acids: CASSEFFSQETQYF.

This clonotype was detected a few times. The chain uses TRBV5-1 and TRBJ2-2; 7 bases are shared with TRBD1. Germline V gives CDR1 SGHRS, CDR2 YFSETQ. Germline trimming cut 5 bases from V and 2 bases from J; bases unmatched to any gene: 6. The length of the CDR3 is 15 residues. In DNA, the CDR3 is TGCGCCAGCAGTCGGGACAGACAAAACACCGGGGAGCTGTTTTTT. It encodes CASSRDRQNTGELFF.

This clonotype was seen at least ten times. The rearrangement joins TRBV6-5 to TRBJ2-7; no definite D call. V shed 2 bases and J shed 3 bases, with 23 bases lying between them. This CDR3 region has 18 residues. The germline V gene has CDR1 MNHEY and CDR2 SVGAGI. CDR3 residues: CASSYPRNRAPLFYEQYF. The CDR3 bases are TGTGCCAGCAGTTACCCAAGGAATCGGGCCCCCTTATTCTACGAGCAGTACTTC.

The chain uses TRBV7-9 and TRBJ1-1; D remains unclear. The CDR3 consists of 13 residues. Trimming removed 4 bases at V and 7 bases at J, with 13 bases between. Germline-derived CDR1 and CDR2 are SEHNR and FQNEAQ (reference sequence). The CDR3 nucleotides read TGTGCCAGCAGCTCCCCCTTTGGGGATGAAGCTTTCTTT. Amino acids: CASSSPFGDEAFF.

This clonotype was observed a handful of times. This chain links TRBV5-4 with TRBJ2-6, with D possibly matching TRBD1 (6 bases). The ends were cut back, 1 base at V and 4 bases at J, with 9 bases in the middle. This CDR3 has 15 residues. Germline CDR1 SGHNT, CDR2 YYREEE (reference sequence). The CDR3 region has the DNA TGTGCCAGCAGCTTGTGGGGGCTCGGGGCCAACGTCCTGACTTTC. Translating it yields CASSLWGLGANVLTF.

The V gene is TRBV15, the J gene TRBJ2-7; TRBD1 matches 8 bases. This CDR3 spans 14 amino acids. Trimming took 5 bases from V and 4 from J; bases not matched to a gene: 7. In germline, CDR1 is LNHNV, CDR2 YYDKDF (reference sequence). DNA of the CDR3: TGTGCCACCAGCCTAGGACAGGGTAGTTACGAGCAGTACTTC. Encoded protein: CATSLGQGSYEQYF.

The J gene is TRBJ1-1, the V gene TRBV27; TRBD1 matches at 9 bases. Germline-derived CDR1 and CDR2 are MNHEY and SMNVEV (reference sequence). The CDR3 loop spans 16 amino acids. V shed 6 bases and J 0 bases; nucleotides not matched to a gene: 8. The CDR3 loop reads CASRIQGAYLNTEAFF. Here the CDR3 DNA reads TGTGCCAGCAGGATACAGGGGGCCTACCTGAACACTGAAGCTTTCTTT.

This clonotype has a handful of counts. The gene calls are TRBV10-3 and TRBJ2-4; 10 nucleotides line up with TRBD1. The germline V gene encodes CDR1 ENHRY and CDR2 SYGVKD. Unmatched junction bases numbered 10, after V lost 5 bases and J lost 9 bases. The CDR3 consists of 15 residues. In nucleotides, the CDR3 is TGTGCCATCAGTACCCCCGGGGACAGGGGACTCATTCAGTACTTC. Protein: CAISTPGDRGLIQYF.

This CDR3 is CASSYRGVDTQYF. Written as DNA, the CDR3 is TGTGCCAGCAGTTACCGGGGGGTTGATACGCAGTATTTT. The J gene is TRBJ2-3, the V gene TRBV6-6; TRBD2 agrees at 7 bases. The CDR3 runs 13 residues. J lost 6 bases, V lost 2 bases, and 2 bases had no gene match. The germline gives CDR1 MNHNY, CDR2 SVGAGI (reference sequence).

This clonotype was detected a few times. J is TRBJ1-6 and V is TRBV6-5; D ambiguous. The germline V and J ends were trimmed by 0 bases and 7 bases, with 7 bases remaining between them. CDR1 and CDR2 from the germline V gene are MNHEY and SVGAGI. The CDR3 consists of 14 residues. The CDR3 here is CASSYSEENSPLHF. The CDR3, as DNA: TGTGCCAGCAGTTACTCAGAGGAGAATTCACCCCTCCACTTT.

V gene TRBV7-2 combines with J gene TRBJ2-5; 8 bases map to TRBD1. After removal of 3 bases from V and 5 bases from J, the junction contained 11 bases not matched to a gene. CDR1 and CDR2 from the germline V gene are SGHTA and FQGNSA. The CDR3 consists of 16 residues. The CDR3 DNA reads TGTGCCAGCAGCTTCCCGACAGGGGTCTTGGGGGAGACCCAGTACTTC. Amino acids: CASSFPTGVLGETQYF.

This clonotype has only a few counts. The chain carries TRBV7-9 and TRBJ2-3, with TRBD1 matching 9 bases. CDR1 and CDR2 (germline): SEHNR, FQNEAQ (reference sequence). Unmatched junction bases numbered 5, after V lost 4 bases and J lost 3 bases. The CDR3 has 15 amino acids. This CDR3 reads CASSSYRGLTDTQYF. CDR3 in DNA: TGTGCCAGCAGCTCATACAGGGGGCTAACAGATACGCAGTATTTT.

The genes are TRBV9 and TRBJ2-5, with 8 bases that match TRBD1. From germline, CDR1 is SGDLS and CDR2 YYNGEE. V was clipped by 1 base and J by 5 bases; unmatched bases: 10. CDR3 length equals 16 residues. CDR3 sequence: CASSVLDRGGRETQYF. For the CDR3, the DNA is TGTGCCAGCAGCGTATTAGACAGGGGAGGTAGGGAGACCCAGTACTTC. Complete variable domain (other parts from reference TRBV9 and TRBJ2-5): DSGVTQTPKHLITATGQRVTLRCSPRSGDLSVYWYQQSLDQGLQFLIQYYNGEERAKGNILERFSAQQFPDLHSELNLSSLELGDSALYFCASSVLDRGGRETQYFGPGTRLLVL.

This clonotype was counted a few times. V is TRBV7-2 and J is TRBJ1-1; 7 bases are shared with TRBD1. J lost 1 base, V lost 2 bases, and 7 bases had no gene match. Germline CDR1 SGHTA, CDR2 FQGNSA. The CDR3 contains 16 residues. The CDR3, as DNA: TGTGCCAGCAGCTTACCAATAGACAGGGAGAACACTGAAGCTTTCTTT. Amino acid sequence: CASSLPIDRENTEAFF.

This chain uses TRBV19 with TRBJ1-1; no reliable D call. Germline V gives CDR1 LNHDA, CDR2 SQIVND (reference sequence). V was trimmed by 3 bases and J by 2 bases, leaving 7 bases between them. CDR3 size: 13 residues. The CDR3 DNA reads as TGTGCCAGTAGTATCTCAGACAACACTGAAGCTTTCTTT. Encoded protein: CASSISDNTEAFF.

This clonotype was seen just once. This chain connects TRBV7-6 to TRBJ1-5, with a tentative D call TRBD1 (6 bases). V gave up 5 bases and J gave up 11 bases, with 22 bases separating them. There are 15 residues in the CDR3. CDR1 is SGHVS, CDR2 FNYEAQ, per germline. CDR3 in DNA: TGTGCCAGCAGCCCCCGCGAGGGGGGAATTTGGACCCAGCATTTT. Encoded protein: CASSPREGGIWTQHF.

The J gene is TRBJ1-1, the V gene TRBV6-6, with D hard to call. With 4 bases removed from V and 8 bases from J, the gap between germline ends came to 5 bases. CDR1 MNHNY and CDR2 SVGAGI come from the germline V gene (reference sequence). The CDR3 is made up of 10 amino acids. CDR3 amino acids: CASSSPEAFF. DNA for the CDR3: TGTGCCAGCAGTTCTCCGGAAGCTTTCTTT.

This clonotype was found a few times. The rearrangement uses TRBV7-3 and TRBJ2-2, with 9 bases identical to TRBD2. The CDR3 extends over 20 amino acids. J lost 0 bases, V lost 4 bases, and 15 bases had no gene match. CDR1 is SGHTA, CDR2 FQGTGA, per germline. CDR3 bases: TGTGCCAGCAGCTCCGAACCCCTCGGTAGCGGGGGCGCGAACACCGGGGAGCTGTTTTTT. It codes for CASSSEPLGSGGANTGELFF.

This clonotype occurred a few times. The rearrangement links TRBV29-1 to TRBJ1-1; D may be TRBD1 (6 bases). V was cut by 1 base and J by 0 bases, with 9 bases left in between. The length of the CDR3 is 14 residues. Germline CDR1 is SQVTM and CDR2 is ANQGSEA. This CDR3 is CSVEGTGLNTEAFF. CDR3 in DNA: TGCAGCGTTGAAGGCACAGGGCTGAACACTGAAGCTTTCTTT.

This clonotype turned up a few times. The CDR3: CASRPGTGGYSNQPQHF. DNA of the CDR3: TGTGCCAGCAGACCCGGGACAGGGGGTTATAGCAATCAGCCCCAGCATTTT. This chain connects TRBV6-1 to TRBJ1-5; TRBD1 aligns across 11 bases. The CDR3 runs 17 residues. Germline trimming cut 6 bases from V and 0 bases from J; bases unmatched to any gene: 7. Germline V gives CDR1 MNHNS, CDR2 SASEGT.

This clonotype was seen at least ten times. The gene calls are TRBV12-3 or TRBV12-4 and TRBJ1-5, with D unclear. V dropped 3 bases and J dropped 5 bases, with 14 bases sitting between them. This CDR3 has 15 residues. This CDR3 reads CASSFTGRRDQPQHF. As DNA, the CDR3 is TGTGCCAGCAGTTTTACGGGGAGGAGGGATCAGCCCCAGCATTTT.

This clonotype was seen a handful of times. The V gene is TRBV11-2, the J gene TRBJ1-1; D gene unclear. Germline V CDR1 and CDR2: SGHAT, FQNNGV. Trimming stripped 4 bases from V and 4 bases from J, with 16 bases between. The CDR3 consists of 15 residues. CDR3 loop: CASSSTGSRPTEAFF. The CDR3 region has the DNA TGTGCCAGCAGCTCCACGGGATCCCGGCCCACTGAAGCTTTCTTT. Variable domain in full (rest from reference TRBV11-2 and TRBJ1-1): EAGVAQSPRYKIIEKRQSVAFWCNPISGHATLYWYQQILGQGPKLLIQFQNNGVVDDSQLPKDRFSAERLKGVDSTLKIQPAKLEDSAVYLCASSSTGSRPTEAFFGQGTRLTVV.